The clone carrying this TCR beta chain was seen repeatedly, ten times or more. Authors' analysis steps: The study built a papillary thyroid cancer distant-metastasis classifier from CDR3 differences across clinicopathological groups. TCRdb reanalyzed the PCR reads via MiXCR. TCRdb's processing, not the authors', yielded these V and J calls. The data hold 20,000 to 25,000 clones, with roughly 22% observed a single time. Per germline, CDR1 DFQATT and CDR2 SNEGSKA (reference sequence). This CDR3 spans 16 amino acids. The trim removed 3 bases at V and 1 base at J, leaving 8 bases unmatched. The sample comes from a study of metastatic and nonmetastatic thyroid tumors. Study-level background: A comparison of repertoires was made across blood and tumor or nodule tissue from malignant and benign thyroid patients.

Ahead of thyroid surgery, no patient had received treatment of any kind. The origin of this receptor is a female donor with papillary thyroid cancer or a benign thyroid nodule (not recorded which). Some clones in this sample may be carry-over from other donors' samples. The sequencing sample was made of tumor tissue. This chain joins TRBV20-1 and TRBJ2-3; 9 nucleotides agree with TRBD2. CDR3 nucleotide sequence: TGCAGTGCTAGCTACCCCACTAGCGGGCGCACAGATACGCAGTATTTT. Translated, it gives CSASYPTSGRTDTQYF.